These 21 T cell receptor beta chains came from one sample sequenced in a study of blood T cell repertoires in COVID-19 (TCRdb year 2020). Receptor libraries were prepared by the immunoSEQ multiplex PCR assay. TCRdb took over this immuneACCESS table, retaining in-frame rearrangements with V and J assigned. Such tables are incomplete; in checked studies, under half of the missing clones stem from an unresolved V gene, and the remainder is unexplained. For this sample there are about 200,000 clones; about 91% appear just once. Around 1.2% of the sample rests with the top ten. Sequenced: peripheral blood. Every receptor here comes from a man aged 25 to 45 with acute or convalescent COVID-19.

The chain has TRBV19 and TRBJ2-3, with D perhaps matching TRBD2 (6 bases). CDR1 and CDR2 from the germline V gene are LNHDA and SQIVND (reference sequence). CDR3 size: 16 residues. V lost 1 base and J 1 base, leaving 12 bases between the germline ends. CDR3 loop: CASSIGRVGGTDTQYF. DNA of the CDR3: TGTGCCAGTAGTATAGGGAGGGTTGGAGGCACAGATACGCAGTATTTT.

The V call is TRBV15, the J call TRBJ2-5, with D uncertain. V lost 0 bases and J 2 bases, leaving 10 bases between the germline ends. This CDR3 region has 15 residues. Per germline, CDR1 LNHNV and CDR2 YYDKDF (reference sequence). The CDR3 region is CATSRDLTQQETQYF. The DNA for the CDR3 is TGTGCCACCAGCAGAGATCTGACTCAACAAGAGACCCAGTACTTC.

V usage is TRBV5-1 and J usage is TRBJ2-1, with 7 positions matching TRBD1. J gave up 5 bases and V 5 bases, and 7 bases lay outside the gene matches. The CDR3 is 14 amino acids. Germline-derived CDR1 and CDR2 are SGHRS and YFSETQ. CDR3 protein: CASRLGGSDNEQFF. In nucleotides, the CDR3 is TGCGCCAGCAGGTTAGGGGGCTCTGACAATGAGCAGTTCTTC.

This clone was recorded only once. This rearrangement joins TRBV28 to TRBJ1-1, with a tentative D call TRBD1 (6 bases). The CDR3 consists of 14 residues. From germline, CDR1 is MDHEN and CDR2 SYDVKM. V lost 6 bases to trimming and J lost 6 bases, with 17 bases between them. The CDR3 spells CASSSGARGAEAFF. The CDR3 DNA reads TGTGCCAGCAGCTCAGGGGCCAGGGGAGCTGAAGCTTTCTTT.

The chain uses TRBV7-8 and TRBJ1-3; D gene unclear. Germline CDR1 SGHVS, CDR2 FQNEAQ. Trimming took off 1 base at V and 0 bases at J, with 22 bases between the two ends. The CDR3 covers 20 residues. The CDR3 nucleotides are TGTGCCAGCAGCTTAGGGTTTTCGGGGTACACAACCCTCTCTGGAAACACCATATATTTT. Encoded protein: CASSLGFSGYTTLSGNTIYF. Together with reference TRBV7-8 and TRBJ1-3, the CDR3 gives the full variable domain: GAGVSQSPRYKVAKRGQDVALRCDPISGHVSLFWYQQALGQGPEFLTYFQNEAQLDKSGLPSDRFFAERPEGSVSTLKIQRTQQEDSAVYLCASSLGFSGYTTLSGNTIYFGEGSWLTVV.

CDR3 region: CASSRGGSPDTQYF. DNA for the CDR3: TGTGCCAGCAGCCGGGGAGGGTCCCCAGATACGCAGTATTTT. The chain is built from TRBV3-1 (or the pseudogene TRBV3-2) and TRBJ2-3; the match to TRBD2 covers 7 bases. Germline lookup yields CDR1 LGHDT and CDR2 YNNKEL (reference sequence). The CDR3 has 14 amino acids. The V and J ends lost 4 bases and 4 bases, in that order; junction bases with no gene match: 5.

The rearrangement links TRBV18 to TRBJ1-5; 7 positions agree with TRBD1. The CDR3 spans 16 residues. Germline lookup yields CDR1 KGHSH and CDR2 LQKENI. Trimming cost V 4 bases and J 0 bases; bases outside gene matches: 6. The CDR3 loop reads CASSLTGVYSNQPQHF. The CDR3 region has the DNA TGTGCCAGCTCACTTACAGGGGTTTATAGCAATCAGCCCCAGCATTTT.

Comments on this clone: The junction differs from germline at one of its ends, possibly a read error. The gene calls are TRBV7-7 and TRBJ2-5, with D possibly being TRBD1 (6 bases). The CDR3 has 14 amino acids. Germline V lookup: CDR1 SSHAT, CDR2 FNYEAQ (reference sequence). As DNA, the CDR3 is TGTGCTAGCAGCGGCCGGACAGTACAAGAGACCCAGTACTTC. Protein product: CASSGRTVQETQYF.

This chain uses TRBV7-8 with TRBJ1-4; 9 bases align to TRBD1. This CDR3 has 14 amino acids. The germline V gene has CDR1 SGHVS and CDR2 FQNEAQ. J lost 7 bases, V lost 5 bases, and 5 bases had no gene match. The CDR3 here is CASSTGTGSEKLFF. DNA of the CDR3: TGTGCCAGCAGCACCGGGACAGGGAGTGAAAAACTGTTTTTT.

The chain links TRBV2 to TRBJ2-1; D perhaps matches TRBD2 (5 bases). Germline CDR1 SNHLY, CDR2 FYNNEI. The CDR3 is made up of 16 amino acids. V lost 2 bases and J lost 10, with 21 bases in between. The chain's CDR3 is CASSEPDRMWEREQFF. DNA for the CDR3: TGTGCCAGCAGTGAACCCGATAGAATGTGGGAGAGGGAGCAGTTCTTC.

The chain links TRBV28 to TRBJ2-7; tentatively, D is TRBD2 (6 bases). Germline lookup yields CDR1 MDHEN and CDR2 SYDVKM. CDR3 length: 16 amino acids. Trimming took off 1 base at V and 6 bases at J, with 19 bases between the two ends. The CDR3 sequence: CASSLSGELTDGEQYF. CDR3 DNA sequence: TGTGCCAGCAGTTTATCGGGGGAGCTGACCGACGGCGAGCAGTACTTC.

The chain joins TRBV16 to TRBJ2-7; 7 positions agree with TRBD1. The CDR3 runs 14 residues. V lost 4 bases, J lost 4 bases, and 7 bases stayed unmatched. CDR1 and CDR2 (germline): KGHSY, FQNENV. CDR3 amino acids: CASSRPGQIYEQYF. The CDR3 region has the DNA TGTGCCAGCAGCCGTCCGGGACAGATTTACGAGCAGTACTTC.

The CDR3 reads CSARERAEQFF. In nucleotides, the CDR3 is TGCAGTGCTAGAGAGCGGGCTGAGCAGTTCTTC. The chain carries TRBV20-1 and TRBJ2-1; D possibly corresponds to TRBD2 (5 bases). The V gene's germline CDR1 is DFQATT and CDR2 SNEGSKA (reference sequence). CDR3 length: 11 residues. V was pared by 0 bases and J by 9 bases, with 6 bases between.

The V gene is TRBV7-3, the J gene TRBJ2-1, with 8 nucleotides matching TRBD1. J was trimmed by 3 bases and V by 4 bases; bases with no gene match: 2. This CDR3 is 14 amino acids long. Germline V CDR1 and CDR2: SGHTA, FQGTGA. The CDR3 DNA reads TGTGCCAGCAGCTCCGGGACAGGCTACAATGAGCAGTTCTTC. This sequence encodes CASSSGTGYNEQFF.

This clone was seen just once. The chain is built from TRBV28 and TRBJ2-5; 8 positions agree with TRBD2. Trimming took 5 bases from V and 5 from J; bases not matched to a gene: 10. Per the germline V gene, CDR1 is MDHEN and CDR2 is SYDVKM. This CDR3 has 15 amino acids. The CDR3 DNA reads as TGTGCCAGCAGTCCGTGGTCGGGAGGGCAGGAGACCCAGTACTTC. This encodes CASSPWSGGQETQYF.

This clone was detected once. The chain is built from TRBV28 and TRBJ1-1; D ambiguous. V was pared by 5 bases and J by 3 bases, with 16 bases between. The CDR3 length is 15 residues. CDR1 is MDHEN, CDR2 SYDVKM, per germline. The CDR3: CASSASEGKYTEAFF. CDR3 coding DNA: TGTGCCAGCAGTGCCAGTGAGGGAAAATACACTGAAGCTTTCTTT. Drawing the rest from reference TRBV28 and TRBJ1-1, the complete variable domain is DVKVTQSSRYLVKRTGEKVFLECVQDMDHENMFWYRQDPGLGLRLIYFSYDVKMKEKGDIPEGYSVSREKKERFSLILESASTNQTSMYLCASSASEGKYTEAFFGQGTRLTVV.

The V and J genes are TRBV6-6 and TRBJ2-5; 8 bases line up with TRBD1. Trimming at V came to 5 bases and at J to 5 bases, leaving 4 bases not matched to a gene. The germline V gene has CDR1 MNHNY and CDR2 SVGAGI (reference sequence). The length of the CDR3 is 13 residues. CDR3 coding DNA: TGTGCCAGCAGTCGATGGGACAGGGAGACCCAGTACTTC. Translation: CASSRWDRETQYF.

The chain links TRBV28 to TRBJ2-3; TRBD2 agrees at 7 bases. CDR1 and CDR2 (germline): MDHEN, SYDVKM. Germline trimming cut 7 bases from V and 4 bases from J; bases unmatched to any gene: 5. This CDR3 contains 13 residues. CDR3: CASNNGLADTQYF. The CDR3 DNA reads as TGTGCCAGCAACAATGGACTAGCAGATACGCAGTATTTT.

The chain uses TRBV9 and TRBJ2-7; 9 positions agree with TRBD1. The trim removed 6 bases at V and 4 bases at J, leaving 11 bases unmatched. This CDR3 is 15 amino acids long. Germline assignment: CDR1 SGDLS and CDR2 YYNGEE. The CDR3 nucleotides read TGTGCCAGCACCGCGGGAACAGGGGGCTTTTACGAGCAGTACTTC. Its protein is CASTAGTGGFYEQYF. Looking up the rest from reference TRBV9 and TRBJ2-7 gives the full variable domain: DSGVTQTPKHLITATGQRVTLRCSPRSGDLSVYWYQQSLDQGLQFLIQYYNGEERAKGNILERFSAQQFPDLHSELNLSSLELGDSALYFCASTAGTGGFYEQYFGPGTRLTVT.

The genes are TRBV29-1 and TRBJ2-1; 12 bases are a match to TRBD2. This CDR3 is 15 amino acids long. The ends lost 6 bases at V and 5 bases at J; junction bases unmatched: 8. Germline V gives CDR1 SQVTM, CDR2 ANQGSEA. CDR3 sequence reads: CSVRRLAGGDNEQFF. CDR3 sequence (DNA): TGCAGCGTGAGAAGGCTAGCGGGAGGGGACAATGAGCAGTTCTTC.

CDR3 sequence: CARSLDGRGTEAFF. In DNA, the CDR3 is TGTGCCAGAAGCTTGGACGGGAGGGGTACTGAAGCTTTCTTT. This chain connects TRBV5-3 to TRBJ1-1; possible D gene TRBD1, 5 bases. TRBV5-3 is noted as an ORF with a role that remains uncertain. CDR3 length: 14 residues. V lost 0 bases and J 5 bases, leaving 11 bases between the germline ends.